This TCR beta chain originates from a study of response to subunit inactivated influenza vaccine. General observations from the study: The authors suggested that every seasonal influenza vaccination recruits few new T cells.

A single record per CDR3 protein comes from TCRdb applying MiXCR to the RT-PCR reads. The table lists roughly 500,000 distinct CDR3 sequences, about 17% of them singletons. With respect to this clonotype: As yet, its antigen is unknown.

The material sequenced was CD4+ T cells sorted from PBMCs, taken less than 30 months after vaccination. The sequence was collected from a man aged 50 to 69 who received an inactivated influenza vaccine.

CDR3 sequence (DNA): TGTGCCATCAGCCCGGGACTAGCGGGAGCATATTACGAGCAGTACTTC. This encodes CAISPGLAGAYYEQYF. The rearrangement links TRBV10-3 to TRBJ2-7; 14 nucleotides line up with TRBD2. The CDR3 is made up of 16 amino acids. The germline gives CDR1 ENHRY, CDR2 SYGVKD. With 6 bases clipped from V and 4 bases from J, the junction kept 8 bases outside the gene matches.